The TCR beta chain under discussion was sequenced for a study of blood T cell repertoires in COVID-19. In the study overall: There were acute and convalescent COVID-19 samples, and they came from the United States, Italy and Spain. PBMCs, B-cell-depleted T cells, or T cells were the source of the cDNA or gDNA that made up the material.

Study processing details: Reference gene primer amplification yielded estimated nucleated cell counts. The assay was immunoSEQ multiplex PCR, and TCRdb's table has in-frame clones only and misses some. D and trimming were read from the DNA, whereas the V and J calls and clone size are those reported in that table. The sample has some 670,000 clones; 80% to 90% are singletons. Trimming took 2 bases from V and 3 from J; bases not matched to a gene: 7. This CDR3 contains 18 residues. CDR1 SGHAT and CDR2 FQNNGV come from the germline V gene. This clonotype was obtained from a woman aged 18-29 years with acute or convalescent COVID-19. The source material was peripheral blood. The V gene is TRBV11-2, the J gene TRBJ2-3; 14 bases match TRBD2. The CDR3 reads CASSLRLAGGTLTDTQYF. Written as DNA, the CDR3 is TGTGCCAGCAGCTTAAGACTAGCGGGGGGGACTTTAACAGATACGCAGTATTTT.